The following is a T cell receptor beta chain sequence with its context. The antigen remains undetermined. Sequencing was performed with immunoSEQ multiplex PCR; in TCRdb, only in-frame clones are kept and a portion is missing. The repertoire holds about 45,000 clones, with around 63% as singletons. The sample belongs to a study of radiotherapy plus CTLA-4 blockade in lung cancer. Broader study findings: Early blood T cell clone dynamics, with interferon-beta, were reported to best predict response.

The sequence came from a human donor with non-small cell lung cancer who had a partial response to radiotherapy plus ipilimumab. Sequenced here: peripheral blood, sampled from a patient treated with radiotherapy plus ipilimumab.

Here the CDR3 reads CASRETGREQFF. The CDR3 DNA reads as TGTGCCAGCAGGGAGACAGGGCGTGAGCAGTTCTTC. This chain uses TRBV28 with TRBJ2-1; 7 nucleotides align to TRBD1. The CDR3 is 12 amino acids. Germline loops: CDR1 MDHEN, CDR2 SYDVKM. With V trimmed by 6 bases and J by 9 bases, 5 bases remained unmatched.